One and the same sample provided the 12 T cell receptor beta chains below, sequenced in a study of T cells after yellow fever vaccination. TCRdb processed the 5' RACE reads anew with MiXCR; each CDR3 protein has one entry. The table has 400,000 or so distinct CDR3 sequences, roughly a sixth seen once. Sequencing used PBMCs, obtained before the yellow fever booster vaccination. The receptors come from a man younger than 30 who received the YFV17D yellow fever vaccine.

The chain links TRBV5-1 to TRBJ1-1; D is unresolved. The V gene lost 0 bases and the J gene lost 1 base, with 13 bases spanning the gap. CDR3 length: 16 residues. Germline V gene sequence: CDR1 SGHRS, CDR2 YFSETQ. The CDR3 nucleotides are TGCGCCAGCAGCTTGGGGGCAGCGGTCGCGAACACTGAAGCTTTCTTT. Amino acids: CASSLGAAVANTEAFF.

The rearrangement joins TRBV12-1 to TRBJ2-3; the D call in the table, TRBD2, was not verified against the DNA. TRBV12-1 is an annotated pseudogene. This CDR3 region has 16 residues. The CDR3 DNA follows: TGTGCCAGCCATGGGAGGGGAATTCGGAGCACAGATACGCAGTATTTT. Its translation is CASHGRGIRSTDTQYF.

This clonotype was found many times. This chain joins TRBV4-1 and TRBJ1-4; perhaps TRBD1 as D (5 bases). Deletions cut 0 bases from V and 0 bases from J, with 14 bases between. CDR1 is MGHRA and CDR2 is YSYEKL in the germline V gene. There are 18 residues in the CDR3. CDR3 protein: CASSQDRGTDATNEKLFF. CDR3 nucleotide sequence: TGCGCCAGCAGCCAAGATCGGGGCACCGATGCAACTAATGAAAAACTGTTTTTT.

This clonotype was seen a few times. The CDR3, as DNA: TGTGCCAGCAGTGTCCCGACAGTAAACACTGAAGCTTTCTTT. Translated, it gives CASSVPTVNTEAFF. The chain employs TRBV2 and TRBJ1-1; D may be TRBD1 (5 bases). Trimming shortened V by 4 bases and J by 2 bases, and 11 bases separated the two germline ends. The CDR3 runs to 14 residues. Germline assignment: CDR1 SNHLY and CDR2 FYNNEI.

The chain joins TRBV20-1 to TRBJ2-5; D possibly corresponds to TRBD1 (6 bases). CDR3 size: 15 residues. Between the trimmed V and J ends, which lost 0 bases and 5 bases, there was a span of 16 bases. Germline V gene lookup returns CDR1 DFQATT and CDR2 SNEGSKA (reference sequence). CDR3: CSARDLGAGPETQYF. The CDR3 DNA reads TGCAGTGCTAGAGATTTGGGGGCAGGGCCGGAGACCCAGTACTTC.

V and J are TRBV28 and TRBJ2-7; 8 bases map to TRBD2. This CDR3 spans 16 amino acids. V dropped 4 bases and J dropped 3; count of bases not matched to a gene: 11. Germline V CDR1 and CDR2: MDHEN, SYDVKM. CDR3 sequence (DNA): TGTGCCAGCAGTTCCCGGGGTAGCGGGGCTGTCTACGAGCAGTACGTC. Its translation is CASSSRGSGAVYEQYV.

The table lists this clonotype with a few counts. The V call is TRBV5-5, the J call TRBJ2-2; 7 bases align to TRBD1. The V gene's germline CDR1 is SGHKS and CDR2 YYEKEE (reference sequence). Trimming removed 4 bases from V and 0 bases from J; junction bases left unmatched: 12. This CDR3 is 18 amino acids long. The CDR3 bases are TGTGCCAGCAGCCCAGGGGTGTTTGGGACAGCGAACACCGGGGAGCTGTTTTTT. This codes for CASSPGVFGTANTGELFF.

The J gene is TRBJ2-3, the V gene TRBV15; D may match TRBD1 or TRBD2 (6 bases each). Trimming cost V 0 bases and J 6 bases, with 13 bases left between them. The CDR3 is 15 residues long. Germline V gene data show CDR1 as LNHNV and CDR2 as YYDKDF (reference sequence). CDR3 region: CATSRDTGGSDTQYF. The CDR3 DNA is TGTGCCACCAGCAGAGATACCGGGGGCTCCGATACGCAGTATTTT.

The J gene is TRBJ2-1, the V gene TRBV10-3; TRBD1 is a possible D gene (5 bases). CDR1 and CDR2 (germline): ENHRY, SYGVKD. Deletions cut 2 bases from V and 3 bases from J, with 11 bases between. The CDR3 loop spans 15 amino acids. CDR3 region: CAISEKTGVYNEQFF. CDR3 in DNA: TGTGCCATCAGTGAGAAAACAGGAGTCTACAATGAGCAGTTCTTC.

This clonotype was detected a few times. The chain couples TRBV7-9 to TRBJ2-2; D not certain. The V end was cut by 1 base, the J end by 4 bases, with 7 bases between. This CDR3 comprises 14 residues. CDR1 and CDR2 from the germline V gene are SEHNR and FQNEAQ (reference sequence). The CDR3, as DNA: TGTGCCAGCAGCTTAGGGGTAATCACCGGGGAGCTGTTTTTT. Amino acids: CASSLGVITGELFF.

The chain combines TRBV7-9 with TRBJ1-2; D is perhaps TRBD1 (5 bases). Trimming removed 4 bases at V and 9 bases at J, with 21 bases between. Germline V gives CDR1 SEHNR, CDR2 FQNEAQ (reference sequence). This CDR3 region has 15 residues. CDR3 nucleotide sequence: TGTGCCAGCAGCTCCATAGCCCTCCGACAGCAAAGCTACACCTTC. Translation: CASSSIALRQQSYTF.

In DNA, the CDR3 is TGCAGCGCGAGGCGGCAGGGACTCTACGAGCAGTACTTC. Translation gives CSARRQGLYEQYF. This chain links TRBV29-1 with TRBJ2-7, with D possibly being TRBD2 (6 bases). Germline V gene lookup returns CDR1 SQVTM and CDR2 ANQGSEA. V was clipped by 7 bases and J by 3 bases, with 16 bases between them. The CDR3 extends over 13 amino acids.